This T cell receptor beta chain was sequenced in a study of blood T cell repertoires in COVID-19. Study information: Samples representing acute and convalescent COVID-19 were sourced from the United States, Italy and Spain. T cells, B-cell-depleted T cells, or PBMCs supplied cDNA or gDNA.

This table comes from immunoSEQ multiplex PCR, and its TCRdb copy is limited to in-frame clones, with some not included. Of 100,000 to 130,000 clones in the sample, 88% were seen once. V was pared by 5 bases and J by 4 bases, with 12 bases of the junction left unmatched. The germline V gene has CDR1 SGHRS and CDR2 YFSETQ. This CDR3 spans 16 amino acids. The rearrangement joins TRBV5-1 to TRBJ2-5; 9 nucleotides line up with TRBD1. The specimen was peripheral blood. This receptor was taken from a human donor in a cohort sampled during active COVID-19. The CDR3: CASRLNGQGMGETQYF. CDR3 in DNA: TGCGCCAGCAGACTTAATGGACAGGGGATGGGAGAGACCCAGTACTTC.